These 28 T cell receptor beta chains were all obtained from the same sample, sequenced in a study of T cell repertoires in cytomegalovirus infection. TCRdb processed the reads anew with MiXCR; each CDR3 protein has one entry. The table has about 680,000 distinct CDR3 sequences, 20% to 25% seen once. Sequencing input: CD8+ T cells from PBMCs. These receptors originate from a human donor in good health (CMV status not recorded). Some clones in this sample may be carry-over from other donors' samples.

The rearrangement links TRBV20-1 to TRBJ2-1; tentative D call: TRBD1 (6 bases). Germline V gives CDR1 DFQATT, CDR2 SNEGSKA (reference sequence). The CDR3 runs to 16 residues. V gave up 0 bases and J gave up 2 bases, with 14 bases separating them. CDR3 loop: CSARDRRDMPYNEQFF. In DNA form, the CDR3 reads TGCAGTGCTAGAGATCGAAGGGACATGCCCTACAATGAGCAGTTCTTC.

This chain uses TRBV28 with TRBJ2-7; D possibly corresponds to TRBD1 (6 bases). This CDR3 comprises 13 residues. V was cut by 5 bases and J by 13 bases, with 21 bases left in between. Germline assignment: CDR1 MDHEN and CDR2 SYDVKM. This chain's CDR3 is CASSGLRDVRGYF. In DNA, the CDR3 is TGTGCCAGCAGTGGGCTCCGGGACGTCAGGGGCTACTTC. The full variable domain, with the rest looked up from reference TRBV28 and TRBJ2-7, is DVKVTQSSRYLVKRTGEKVFLECVQDMDHENMFWYRQDPGLGLRLIYFSYDVKMKEKGDIPEGYSVSREKKERFSLILESASTNQTSMYLCASSGLRDVRGYFGPGTRLTVT.

Only a few counts were recorded for this clonotype. This sequence joins TRBV7-9 and TRBJ1-1; perhaps TRBD1 as D (5 bases). The CDR3 contains 13 residues. V was cut by 4 bases and J by 6 bases, with 12 bases left in between. Per the germline V gene, CDR1 is SEHNR and CDR2 is FQNEAQ (reference sequence). DNA for the CDR3: TGTGCCAGCAGCTCCCCGGGGGAGGCTGAAGCTTTCTTT. It specifies CASSSPGEAEAFF.

A remark on this clonotype: This may be a read error, as it is one base from a much larger clone. V usage is TRBV7-2 and J usage is TRBJ2-3; the match to TRBD1 covers 8 bases. The length of the CDR3 is 15 residues. V dropped 4 bases and J dropped 3; count of bases not matched to a gene: 6. The germline V gene has CDR1 SGHTA and CDR2 FQGNSA. CDR3 amino acids: CTSSSRDRNTDTQYF. For the CDR3, the DNA is TGTACCAGCAGCTCCCGGGACAGGAATACAGATACGCAGTATTTT.

The chain couples TRBV5-1 to TRBJ2-1, with D unclear. CDR1 is SGHRS and CDR2 is YFSETQ in the germline V gene. The CDR3 extends over 14 amino acids. V was shortened by 2 bases and J by 7 bases, with 13 bases between the two germline ends. The CDR3 DNA follows: TGCGCCAGCAGCTTCCGAGGCCCCGCGAATGAGCAGTTCTTC. It yields the protein CASSFRGPANEQFF.

About this clonotype: This could be a read error, since a much larger clone is one nucleotide away. The CDR3 spells CASGSLAGRGTEAFF. In DNA form, the CDR3 reads TGTGCTAGTGGTTCGTTGGCAGGGCGGGGCACTGAAGCTTTCTTT. This sequence joins TRBV12-5 and TRBJ1-1, with a weak D call TRBD1 (5 bases). The CDR3 covers 15 residues. V shed 4 bases and J shed 4 bases, with 16 bases lying between them. Per the germline V gene, CDR1 is LGHNT and CDR2 is FRNRAP.

The chain recombines TRBV6-2 or TRBV6-3 with TRBJ2-1, with TRBD2 as a possible D gene (5 bases). Trimming cost V 8 bases and J 13 bases, with 15 bases left between them. The CDR3 loop spans 11 amino acids. Germline-derived CDR1 and CDR2 are MNHEY and SVGEGT. The CDR3 loop is CASSPGSAQFF. The CDR3, as DNA: TGTGCCAGCTCCCCAGGTAGCGCACAGTTCTTC.

The table lists this clonotype with many counts. CDR3 region: CASRHLVPNYGYTF. The CDR3 bases are TGTGCCAGCAGACACCTCGTCCCTAACTATGGCTACACCTTC. This sequence joins TRBV7-9 and TRBJ1-2, with D uncertain. The CDR3 covers 14 residues. Germline loops: CDR1 SEHNR, CDR2 FQNEAQ (reference sequence). V was trimmed by 6 bases and J by 0 bases, leaving 11 bases between them.

This clonotype was counted at least ten times. V gene TRBV7-2 combines with J gene TRBJ1-6; D is uncertain. This CDR3 has 15 residues. V lost 2 bases, J lost 2 bases, and 7 bases lay in between. Germline V CDR1 and CDR2: SGHTA, FQGNSA. The CDR3 DNA reads as TGTGCCAGCAGCTTATTGGGAGCCTATAATTCACCCCTCCACTTT. Translated, it gives CASSLLGAYNSPLHF.

This chain joins TRBV7-9 and TRBJ1-3; maybe TRBD1 (6 bases). Deletions cut 6 bases from V and 5 bases from J, with 20 bases between. Germline CDR1 and CDR2: SEHNR and FQNEAQ (reference sequence). This CDR3 has 16 residues. The CDR3 region is CASRQIQGSSRNTIYF. The CDR3 coding sequence is TGTGCCAGCAGACAGATACAGGGATCATCCCGAAACACCATATATTTT.

There are a few counts of this clonotype. CDR3 region: CASSSRLADTQYF. CDR3 DNA: TGTGCCAGCAGTTCCCGACTAGCAGATACGCAGTATTTT. The chain joins TRBV27 to TRBJ2-3; TRBD2 is a possible D gene (6 bases). The CDR3 is 13 residues long. From germline, CDR1 is MNHEY and CDR2 SMNVEV (reference sequence). Between the trimmed V and J ends, which lost 4 bases and 4 bases, there was a span of 9 bases.

This clonotype was recorded at least ten times. This rearrangement joins TRBV12-3 or TRBV12-4 to TRBJ2-7; D not certain. V was trimmed by 6 bases and J by 2 bases, leaving 14 bases between them. This CDR3 has 14 residues. CDR3 region: CASSLGSSPYEQYF. The CDR3 DNA follows: TGTGCCAGCAGCCTAGGGTCCTCACCCTACGAGCAGTACTTC.

This clonotype was detected many times. V usage is TRBV7-6 and J usage is TRBJ1-1, with no clear D. Germline-derived CDR1 and CDR2 are SGHVS and FNYEAQ. V shed 1 base and J shed 2 bases, with 8 bases lying between them. CDR3 size: 14 residues. The CDR3 loop is CASSLVDLNTEAFF. The CDR3 nucleotides read TGTGCCAGCAGCTTAGTCGACTTAAACACTGAAGCTTTCTTT. Variable domain in full (rest from reference TRBV7-6 and TRBJ1-1): GAGVSQSPRYKVTKRGQDVALRCDPISGHVSLYWYRQALGQGPEFLTYFNYEAQQDKSGLPNDRFSAERPEGSISTLTIQRTEQRDSAMYRCASSLVDLNTEAFFGQGTRLTVV.

The table lists this clonotype with a few counts. The V gene is TRBV2, the J gene TRBJ1-1; D gene unclear. This CDR3 contains 14 residues. V was pared by 0 bases and J by 8 bases, with 13 bases between. In germline, CDR1 is SNHLY, CDR2 FYNNEI. The CDR3 region has the DNA TGTGCCAGCAGTGAAGCCCCCGACCCCCCGGAAGCTTTCTTT. Its translation is CASSEAPDPPEAFF.

The chain links TRBV15 to TRBJ1-6, with TRBD1 identical over 8 bases. Germline V gives CDR1 LNHNV, CDR2 YYDKDF (reference sequence). CDR3 length: 15 residues. The junction had 10 bases not matched to a gene; V was cut back by 4 bases and J by 11 bases. Here the CDR3 DNA reads TGTGCCACCAGCATCTACTCGACAGGGGAGACACCCCTCCACTTT. It yields the protein CATSIYSTGETPLHF.

This clonotype has ten or more counts. The rearrangement links TRBV28 to TRBJ2-7, with 7 bases aligning to TRBD2. There are 14 residues in the CDR3. Germline V lookup: CDR1 MDHEN, CDR2 SYDVKM. J lost 3 bases, V lost 10 bases, and 12 bases had no gene match. DNA of the CDR3: TGTGCCACCATGGCCCCCCGGGGGGTCTACGAGCAGTACGTC. It encodes CATMAPRGVYEQYV.

J is TRBJ2-1 and V is TRBV3-1; TRBD1 agrees at 7 bases. This CDR3 has 16 residues. CDR1 LGHDT and CDR2 YNNKEL come from the germline V gene (reference sequence). With V trimmed by 0 bases and J by 4 bases, 6 bases remained unmatched. CDR3 region: CASSQERQGDYNEQFF. The CDR3 DNA sequence: TGTGCCAGCAGCCAAGAGCGGCAGGGGGATTACAATGAGCAGTTCTTC.

This clonotype was counted many times. This chain joins TRBV28 and TRBJ2-5; 7 bases are shared with TRBD1. V dropped 7 bases and J dropped 7; count of bases not matched to a gene: 15. Germline assignment: CDR1 MDHEN and CDR2 SYDVKM. The CDR3 extends over 15 amino acids. CDR3 sequence: CASTPPGQLKRTQYF. CDR3 nucleotide sequence: TGTGCCAGCACCCCTCCGGGACAGCTAAAGAGGACCCAGTACTTC.

V and J are TRBV7-9 and TRBJ2-2; 10 bases line up with TRBD2. The junction had 14 bases not matched to a gene; V was cut back by 10 bases and J by 6 bases. The germline CDR1 and CDR2 sequences are SEHNR and FQNEAQ (reference sequence). The CDR3 runs to 16 residues. In nucleotides, the CDR3 is TGTGCCAACAGTTCCGGGCCAGCGGGGGGGGCCGGGGAGCTGTTTTTT. This sequence encodes CANSSGPAGGAGELFF.

V is TRBV18 and J is TRBJ1-1; TRBD1 agrees at 8 bases. Germline lookup yields CDR1 KGHSH and CDR2 LQKENI. V was pared by 4 bases and J by 0 bases, with 7 bases of the junction left unmatched. The CDR3 sequence is 16 residues long. The CDR3 DNA reads as TGTGCCAGCTCACTTAGGGACAGGTACATGAACACTGAAGCTTTCTTT. Translation: CASSLRDRYMNTEAFF.

The V call is TRBV6-2 or TRBV6-3, the J call TRBJ1-1; TRBD1 might be the D (6 bases). The CDR3 extends over 14 amino acids. CDR1 and CDR2 (germline): MNHEY, SVGEGT. Trimming stripped 5 bases from V and 4 bases from J, with 14 bases between. CDR3 sequence: CASSITGSGTEAFF. The CDR3 bases are TGTGCCAGCAGTATCACAGGGTCGGGCACTGAAGCTTTCTTT.

This chain uses TRBV13 with TRBJ2-7; D might be TRBD1 (6 bases). Germline V gene sequence: CDR1 PRHDT, CDR2 FYEKMQ (reference sequence). CDR3 length equals 14 residues. Trimming cost V 3 bases and J 4 bases, with 13 bases left between them. CDR3 in DNA: TGTGCCAGCAGCTTTGGCAACAGGGCATACGAGCAGTACTTC. Protein product: CASSFGNRAYEQYF.

V gene TRBV28 combines with J gene TRBJ2-3; 10 bases agree with TRBD2. Losses at the gene ends were 3 bases for V and 3 bases for J; bases not matched to a gene: 12. The CDR3 is made up of 18 amino acids. CDR1 and CDR2 from the germline V gene are MDHEN and SYDVKM. The DNA for the CDR3 is TGTGCCAGCAGTTTCCCCAGCGGGGGGGAGAGGAATACAGATACGCAGTATTTT. This translates into CASSFPSGGERNTDTQYF.

V and J are TRBV4-1 and TRBJ2-1, with a weak D call TRBD2 (5 bases). The V gene's germline CDR1 is MGHRA and CDR2 YSYEKL. Trimming pared 5 bases from V and 8 bases from J, leaving 7 bases between. CDR3 length: 11 residues. CDR3 region: CASSTADEQFF. CDR3 nucleotides: TGCGCCAGCAGCACAGCGGATGAGCAGTTCTTC.

The rearrangement joins TRBV10-3 to TRBJ2-1; D ambiguous. The CDR3 length is 12 residues. Germline assignment: CDR1 ENHRY and CDR2 SYGVKD. Deletions cut 0 bases from V and 8 bases from J, with 5 bases between. CDR3 nucleotide sequence: TGTGCCATCAGTGAGTCGGAAGATGAGCAGTTCTTC. This sequence encodes CAISESEDEQFF.

This clonotype turned up a few times. The chain links TRBV7-9 to TRBJ2-4; D is perhaps TRBD1 or TRBD2 (6 bases each). CDR3 length equals 16 residues. Trimming left V 1 base short and J 0 bases short, with 10 bases between. Germline CDR1 SEHNR, CDR2 FQNEAQ (reference sequence). The CDR3 sequence is CASSLEGGLAKNIQYF. The CDR3 nucleotides are TGTGCCAGCAGCTTAGAGGGGGGCCTAGCCAAAAACATTCAGTACTTC. The complete variable domain, with remaining parts taken from reference TRBV7-9 and TRBJ2-4, reads DTGVSQNPRHKITKRGQNVTFRCDPISEHNRLYWYRQTLGQGPEFLTYFQNEAQLEKSRLLSDRFSAERPKGSFSTLEIQRTEQGDSAMYLCASSLEGGLAKNIQYFGAGTRLSVL.

This clonotype was observed a handful of times. V is TRBV7-9 and J is TRBJ2-7; the D is unclear. Trimming stripped 3 bases from V and 3 bases from J, with 12 bases between. The CDR3 is 14 residues long. Germline V gene sequence: CDR1 SEHNR, CDR2 FQNEAQ (reference sequence). CDR3 DNA sequence: TGTGCCAGCAGCTTGGGCGAAGGGTACTACGAGCAGTACGTC. Its translation: CASSLGEGYYEQYV.

Only a few counts were recorded for this clonotype. J is TRBJ1-2 and V is TRBV13; 9 bases line up with TRBD1. Germline lookup yields CDR1 PRHDT and CDR2 FYEKMQ (reference sequence). The CDR3 is made up of 13 amino acids. Trimming cost V 4 bases and J 6 bases; bases outside gene matches: 3. CDR3 protein: CASSSDRGNGYTF. DNA for the CDR3: TGTGCCAGCAGCTCGGACAGGGGAAATGGCTACACCTTC.